The rows below give T cell receptor beta chains drawn from one sample of a study of cytomegalovirus exposure and HLA in healthy donors. Repertoires were generated with immunoSEQ multiplex PCR, while TCRdb's copy carries only in-frame clones and drops some. Among 69,000 or so clones listed, around 76% were seen once. Sequencing input: PBMCs. Source of these receptors: a man aged 18 to 30 in good health and CMV-seronegative. Each CDR3 is given with its conserved first and last residue.

V	J	CDR3
TRBV4-3	TRBJ1-5	CASSRQVGNQPQHF
TRBV13	TRBJ1-2	CASSPLGVGLGYTF
TRBV11-2	TRBJ2-1	CASSLNGGAGNEQFF
TRBV19	TRBJ1-6	CASSPDRSYNSPLHF
TRBV28	TRBJ1-2	CASSSSSDRGGGYTF
TRBV6-1	TRBJ2-7	CASSEASGGPYEQYF
TRBV5-4	TRBJ2-5	CASSLESGWETQYF
TRBV2	TRBJ2-3	CASSEALRGYTSTDTQYF
TRBV4-1	TRBJ1-5	CASSQGALGTLNQPQHF
TRBV2	TRBJ1-5	CASSPTPYSNQPQHF
TRBV7-9	TRBJ1-1	CASSPARLGTEAFF
TRBV9	TRBJ1-1	CASSVVPHGDFLNTEAFF
TRBV19	TRBJ2-2	CASSSNSPTNTGELFF
TRBV13	TRBJ2-2	CASSTHGLAGTPNTGELFF
TRBV10-3	TRBJ1-2	CAISLLGHSDYGYTF
TRBV11-2	TRBJ2-3	CASSLGATDTQYF
TRBV28	TRBJ1-2	CASSVPGTGHYGYTF
TRBV4-1	TRBJ2-5	CASSQDIQGAWETQYF
TRBV11-2	TRBJ2-7	CASTIRSFGTGNF
TRBV5-1	TRBJ2-7	CASSLAGGDGGEQYF
TRBV19	TRBJ2-7	CASSMARGTGGDEQYF
TRBV6-5	TRBJ1-1	CASSSQGWGTEAFF
TRBV5-1	TRBJ1-2	CASSLDGGNYGYTF
TRBV11-2	TRBJ2-3	CASSLPPGRMVTDTQYF
TRBV5-1	TRBJ1-6	CASSPKTGGSGSPLHF
TRBV6-1	TRBJ2-7	CASSEHRGIPAYEQYF
TRBV5-1	TRBJ2-1	CASSPSGGTLKSSYNEQFF
TRBV27	TRBJ1-1	CASSTGGTEAFF
TRBV4-3	TRBJ2-1	CASSSRAGTSGGNEQFF
TRBV5-6	TRBJ2-7	CASSLTGTGDYEQYF
TRBV7-2	TRBJ1-1	CASSYTPDRTSEAFF
TRBV2	TRBJ2-7	CASDNPGLSYYEQYF
TRBV29-1	TRBJ1-4	CSVIPGQGGKLFF
TRBV27	TRBJ2-1	CASSFGRGDNEQFF
TRBV19	.	CASSIRTGGSYEQYF
TRBV2	TRBJ2-5	CASIRDRGPETQYF
TRBV6-1	TRBJ2-5	CASSGFVGLAGLETQYF
TRBV14	TRBJ1-2	CASSQELAQGLYGYTF
TRBV28	TRBJ1-1	CASSLGGVNTEAFF